This T cell receptor beta chain was identified during a study of cytomegalovirus exposure and HLA in healthy donors. Study observations and caveats: The classifier reportedly diagnosed cytomegalovirus status with high specificity and sensitivity.

PCR was performed using 60 Vbeta and 13 Jbeta primers. Sequenced by immunoSEQ multiplex PCR; TCRdb stores in-frame clones only, minus some. The data show 85,000 to 130,000 clones, approximately 80% seen once. Of note for this clone: Its target is not known.

Trimming removed 2 bases from V and 5 bases from J; junction bases left unmatched: 5. CDR1 and CDR2 from the germline V gene are GTSNPN and SVGIG (reference sequence). The CDR3 covers 14 residues. The sample taken for sequencing was PBMCs. The rearrangement links TRBV30 to TRBJ2-5, with 10 bases matching TRBD1. The receptor's source is a woman between 18 and 29 years old in good health and CMV-seropositive. CDR3 amino acids: CAWSRDRGGETQYF. As DNA, the CDR3 is TGTGCCTGGAGTCGGGACAGGGGTGGGGAGACCCAGTACTTC. Using reference TRBV30 and TRBJ2-5 for the parts outside the CDR3, the full variable domain is SQTIHQWPATLVQPVGSPLSLECTVEGTSNPNLYWYRQAAGRGLQLLFYSVGIGQISSEVPQNLSASRPQDRQFILSSKKLLLSDSGFYLCAWSRDRGGETQYFGPGTRLLVL.